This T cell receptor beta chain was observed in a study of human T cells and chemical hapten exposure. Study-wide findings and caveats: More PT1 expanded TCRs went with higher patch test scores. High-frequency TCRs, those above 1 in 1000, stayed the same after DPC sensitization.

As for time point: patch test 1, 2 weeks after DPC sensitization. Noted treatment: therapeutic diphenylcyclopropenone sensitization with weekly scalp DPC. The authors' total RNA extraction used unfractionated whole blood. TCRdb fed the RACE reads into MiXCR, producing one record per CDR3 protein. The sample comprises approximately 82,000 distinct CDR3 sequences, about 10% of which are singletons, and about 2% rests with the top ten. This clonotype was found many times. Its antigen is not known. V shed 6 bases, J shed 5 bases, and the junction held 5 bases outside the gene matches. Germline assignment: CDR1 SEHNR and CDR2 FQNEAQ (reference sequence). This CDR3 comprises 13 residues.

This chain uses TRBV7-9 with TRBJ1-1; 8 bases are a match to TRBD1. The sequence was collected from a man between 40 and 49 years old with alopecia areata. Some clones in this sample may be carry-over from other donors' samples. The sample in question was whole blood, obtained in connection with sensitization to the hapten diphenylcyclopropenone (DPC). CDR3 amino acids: CASRPTGETEAFF. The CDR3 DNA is TGTGCCAGCAGACCGACAGGGGAAACTGAAGCTTTCTTT.